This T cell receptor (beta chain) was captured in a study of PD-1 blockade in classical Hodgkin lymphoma. Measured with immunoSEQ multiplex PCR; TCRdb has only the in-frame clones, and not every one. The table has around 50,000 clones, nearly 90% seen once. V was clipped by 4 bases and J by 2 bases, with 12 bases between them. Germline CDR1 is MDHEN and CDR2 is SYDVKM. The CDR3 is 15 residues long. A word on this clone: Antigen specificity is unknown.

Study results and limitations: While CD8+ TCR diversity did not rise significantly by C4D1, CD4+ TCR diversity did. The diversity seen at baseline in complete responders resembled that of newly diagnosed patients. Factors driving the repertoire differences, possibly disease activity or prior therapy, remain undefined.

Time point: cycle 4 day 1 (C4D1), after more than 5 weeks of nivolumab. Following autologous stem cell transplantation, relapse occurred in every patient, and exposure to brentuximab vedotin varied. Best response was recorded as complete response, partial response or progressive disease. The input for sequencing was peripheral blood mononuclear cells (PBMCs), taken before the fourth cycle of nivolumab. The receptor comes from a human donor with classical Hodgkin lymphoma. The rearrangement joins TRBV28 to TRBJ1-5; D is undetermined. Written as DNA, the CDR3 is TGTGCCAGCAGTTCCCCAAACCTAGGCAATCAGCCCCAGCATTTT. Encoded protein: CASSSPNLGNQPQHF. Full variable domain (outside the CDR3, taken from reference TRBV28 and TRBJ1-5): DVKVTQSSRYLVKRTGEKVFLECVQDMDHENMFWYRQDPGLGLRLIYFSYDVKMKEKGDIPEGYSVSREKKERFSLILESASTNQTSMYLCASSSPNLGNQPQHFGDGTRLSIL.